The TCR beta chain described here comes from a study of naive and memory T cell subsets (dated by TCRdb to about 2017). Notes on the research overall: An open-source, UMI-based TCR alpha and beta sequencing pipeline was applied to sorted naive and memory peripheral blood T cell subsets. IgG serology results and the functional CMV T cell responses were in complete agreement. RNA was DNase-treated and reverse transcribed with TCR constant-region primers, mostly using SuperScript III. Overall study outcomes, separate from this receptor: TCR abundance followed a power law whose exponent differed between naive and memory subsets but was consistent across the three individuals. A clonotype was defined as a single alpha or beta chain sequence rather than as a paired alpha/beta receptor. RNA-based TCR counts may be affected by expression changes linked to T cell activation and differentiation. The repertoire findings for the naive and memory subsets could not be validated, as no ground truth was available. Gini index rose and Shannon and inverse Simpson diversity fell from naive through CM, EM and EMRA in both CD4 and CD8 cells. After error correction, over 95% of naive TCR sequences appeared only once, giving much steeper abundance distributions than memory subsets.

This clonotype appeared a few times. Its antigen is still unknown. No much larger clone is present one base from it, and per-base qualities are unavailable. From the second PCR step on, the TCR alpha and beta chain libraries were amplified in separate reactions. To determine each donor's CMV status, fresh PBMCs were stimulated overnight with CMV viral lysate, and IFNgamma production from CD4+ T cells was then assessed. Miltenyi beads were used first to positively select CD4 T cells, and CD8 T cells were then positively selected from the CD4-negative fraction. After staining for CD3, CD4, CD8, CD45RA, CD27 and a live/dead dye, cells were sorted on a BD Aria II into four subsets based on CD45RA and CD27. A few healthy volunteers provided blood, and each donor's sample was split into CD4 and CD8 T cells and then further divided into four differentiation subsets. About 120 ml of peripheral blood was taken from each donor, and PBMC were separated by density-gradient centrifugation on Ficoll-Paque PLUS. The sorted cells were lysed in RLT buffer, after which RNA was extracted using a Qiagen RNeasy kit and kept at -80 degrees C.

V gives up 6 bases and J gives up 5 bases, and the segment between their germline ends measures 10 bases. From the cysteine through the phenylalanine, the CDR3 covers 12 amino acids. Just the 36-base CDR3 DNA is kept, in frame starting at base 1. Libraries were built with UMI-ligation and nested PCR. The beta constant-region primer consisted of an equimolar mixture of two oligonucleotides that together covered TRBC1 and TRBC2. A single-stranded oligonucleotide containing the SP2 primer and a 12-nucleotide UMI was joined to the 3' end of the cDNA by T4 RNA ligase 1. Four rounds of PCR were used to amplify ligated cDNA, with nested alpha and beta constant-region primers being used together with the SP2 primer. Incubation of the ligation reaction was carried out at 16 degrees C for about 18-24 hours. PCR2 was typically performed as a SYBR Green qPCR and was stopped at a predetermined threshold so that over-amplification was prevented. Agencourt AMPure XP magnetic beads were used for all purifications after the first. Library amounts were measured by Qubit and library quality was assessed on a TapeStation, where the main peak was expected at around 650 bp. Pooled libraries were sequenced on an Illumina MiSeq using v2 2x251 paired-end kits, and typically about 0.95-2.3 million reads were obtained per sample. Each sample's library went into the pool at about 4.2 nM, and roughly 4.5-8% PhiX was added to help with cluster recognition. The original methods were these. FASTQ reads processed by Demultiplexor were assigned V and J genes by Decombinator through tag matching that tolerated a single base-pair mismatch. UMIs were used by Collapsinator to correct both sequencing errors and frequency errors arising from PCR heterogeneity. CDR3Translator translated TCRs and extracted CDR3s from the conserved cysteine to the FGXG phenylalanine, flagging non-productive sequences. Repertoires were subsampled to equal numbers of UMI-defined TCRs before Gini, Shannon entropy and inverse Simpson indices were calculated. Within the linear range, a power law was fitted by maximum likelihood to the distributions of clonotype abundance. On one naive CD8 sample, the pipeline and MIGEC gave similar UMI counts, unique TCR numbers and clonal distributions. A set of roughly 6,600 CMV-associated CDR3 sequences, compiled from VDJdb and a published dataset, was used to search the repertoires. TCRdb took the public reads, trimmed them with fastp at Q25, ran MiXCR for clone calling and kept in-frame beta chains. Rows matching on CDR3 protein sequence are summarized as one entry with the most common DNA and genes. The V and J calls were not made by the authors but by TCRdb's processing. Counted in this sample were approximately 85,000 distinct CDR3 sequences; about 7% of them appeared once. The ten largest make up around 1.5% of the sample.

Sample: central memory CD4+ T cells from blood. Sample cell subset or site, as interpreted from the label and publication: central memory, CD45RA- CD27+. The sequence came from a human donor in good health. The chain is assembled from TRBV12-3 or TRBV12-4 and TRBJ1-2, with no reliable assignment of the D segment. The DNA sequence is TGTGCCAGCAGCCGAGGATTGTATGGCTACACCTTC. Its coded protein is CASSRGLYGYTF.